The entry that follows covers one T cell receptor beta chain sequence. The table lists this clonotype with many counts. Its antigen is unknown. Per-base quality was not reported, and no clone a single base away is much larger than it. This sample stems from a study of CD8 T cells in ankylosing spondylitis (dated by TCRdb to the late 2010s). About the full investigation: To find TCR variants linked to disease, the study profiled T cell receptor beta repertoires in ankylosing spondylitis patients and healthy donors. Peripheral blood was sampled, and synovial fluid was also collected from ankylosing spondylitis patients. The whole study cohort included about a hundred healthy donors and about two dozen ankylosing spondylitis patients.

Broad study findings and their caveats: Some of the motif variants had been reported before in the synovial fluid and blood of reactive arthritis patients, a finding that suggests common disease-initiation mechanisms. A TCR beta motif of about eight highly homologous amino acid variants appeared characteristic of blood from ankylosing spondylitis patients. In peripheral blood, the disease-linked clones were found at relatively low frequencies and had a CD8+ phenotype. According to the report, matched synovial fluid samples from ankylosing spondylitis patients were significantly enriched for the disease-linked clones.

V gives up 1 base and J gives up 0 bases, and the segment between their germline ends measures 11 bases. CDR1 and CDR2, per the germline V gene, are SGHAT and FQNNGV. The CDR3, from cysteine to phenylalanine, totals 16 residues. Of all the DNA, just the CDR3 is kept, 48 bases in frame from base 1. Instrument on record: Illumina HiSeq 2500. Quantitative 5'-RACE with molecular barcodes was the method used to prepare the TCR beta libraries. For the original study's pipeline: Disease-linked TCR variants were identified with a new computational method built on a probabilistic model of VDJ rearrangement. Starting from the raw public reads, TCRdb applied fastp trimming at Q25, assembled clones with MiXCR and retained in-frame beta chains. For every CDR3 protein sequence, its rows merge into one entry that carries the most common genes and DNA. In this record, the V and J calls reflect TCRdb's handling and not the investigators' own analysis. The sample contains 150,000 or so distinct CDR3 sequences, roughly 10% of them found a single time. The top ten constitute 25% to 30% of the sample.

This receptor was obtained from a male donor with ankylosing spondylitis or in good health (not recorded which). Sequenced input: blood, either unsorted or a sorted T cell fraction (not recorded which). The sequence is built from TRBV11-2 and TRBJ2-3; TRBD1 is a possible D gene, resting on 7 matching bases. The CDR3 is CASSLVAGGSTDTQYF. The sequenced DNA: TGTGCCAGCAGCTTAGTTGCAGGGGGGAGCACAGATACGCAGTATTTT.